One TCR beta chain is described in this entry. The source of the sample is a study of blood T cell repertoires in COVID-19. Background on the study: Acute-phase and convalescent COVID-19 samples originated in the United States, Italy and Spain. In each case, the material was cDNA or gDNA derived from T cells, B-cell-depleted T cells, or PBMCs.

Method: immunoSEQ multiplex PCR; TCRdb's copy keeps in-frame clones and lacks some. The sample consists of around 80,000 clones, about 84% of them appearing once. The specimen was peripheral blood. The source is a human donor in a cohort sampled during active COVID-19.

The CDR3 region is CASSQRRGGGQPSYNEQFF. The CDR3 nucleotides read TGCGCCAGCAGCCAACGTCGAGGCGGGGGACAACCCTCCTACAATGAGCAGTTCTTC. The chain couples TRBV4-1 to TRBJ2-1; D is possibly TRBD2 (7 bases). The germline V and J ends were trimmed by 2 bases and 0 bases, with 20 bases remaining between them. This CDR3 contains 19 residues. Germline V gene data show CDR1 as MGHRA and CDR2 as YSYEKL.